This T cell receptor beta chain is from a study of blood T cell repertoires in COVID-19. Study context: From T cells, B-cell-depleted T cells, or PBMCs came the material, which was cDNA or gDNA.

The CDR3 loop spans 14 amino acids. Trimming took 5 bases from V and 6 from J, leaving 16 bases between them. Germline V lookup: CDR1 MNHEY, CDR2 SVGEGT. This clone was counted between two and nine times. Per the original methods: Amplification from reference gene primers served as the basis for estimated nucleated cell counts. Libraries were prepared by immunoSEQ multiplex PCR; TCRdb keeps only in-frame clonotypes and omits some of them. Clone size and V and J calls were adopted from that table, with D and trimming inferred from the DNA. The sample comprises under 250,000 clones, 86% of which are singletons, and 11% rests with the top ten.

The receptor's source is a man in his forties or fifties with COVID-19, enrolled during active disease. Sequenced material: peripheral blood. This chain uses TRBV6-2 or TRBV6-3 with TRBJ1-1; perhaps TRBD1 as D (6 bases). CDR3 sequence: CASSRADGGPEAFF. In DNA form, the CDR3 reads TGTGCCAGCAGTCGGGCGGACGGGGGGCCTGAAGCTTTCTTT.